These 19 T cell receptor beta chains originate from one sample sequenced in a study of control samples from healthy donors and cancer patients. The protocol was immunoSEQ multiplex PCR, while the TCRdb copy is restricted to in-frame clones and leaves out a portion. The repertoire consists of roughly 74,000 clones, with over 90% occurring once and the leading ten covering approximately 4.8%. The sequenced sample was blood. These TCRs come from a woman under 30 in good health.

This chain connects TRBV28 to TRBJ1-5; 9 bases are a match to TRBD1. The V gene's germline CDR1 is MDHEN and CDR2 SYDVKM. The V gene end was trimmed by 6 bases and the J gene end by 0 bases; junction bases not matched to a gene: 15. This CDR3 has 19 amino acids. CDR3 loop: CASRVQGAGYPYSNQPQHF. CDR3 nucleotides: TGTGCCAGCAGGGTACAGGGGGCGGGATACCCTTATAGCAATCAGCCCCAGCATTTT.

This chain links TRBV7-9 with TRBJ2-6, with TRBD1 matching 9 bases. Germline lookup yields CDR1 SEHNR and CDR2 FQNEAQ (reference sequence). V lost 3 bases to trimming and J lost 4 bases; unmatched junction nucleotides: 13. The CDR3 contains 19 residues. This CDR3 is CASSLGSGQGIRGANVLTF. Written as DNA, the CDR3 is TGTGCCAGCAGCTTGGGTTCGGGACAGGGAATACGAGGGGCCAACGTCCTGACTTTC.

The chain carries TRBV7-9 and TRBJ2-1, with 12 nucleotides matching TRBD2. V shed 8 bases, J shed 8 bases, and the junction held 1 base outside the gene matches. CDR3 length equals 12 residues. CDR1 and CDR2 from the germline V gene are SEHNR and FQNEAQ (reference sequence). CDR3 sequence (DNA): TGTGCCAGCGGACTAGCGGGACATGAGCAGTTCTTC. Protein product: CASGLAGHEQFF.

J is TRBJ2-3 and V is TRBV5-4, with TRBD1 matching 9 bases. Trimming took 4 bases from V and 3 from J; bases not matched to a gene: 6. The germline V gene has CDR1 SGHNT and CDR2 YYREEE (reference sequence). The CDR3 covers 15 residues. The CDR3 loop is CASSGGQGLTDTQYF. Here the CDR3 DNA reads TGTGCCAGCAGCGGGGGACAGGGTTTGACAGATACGCAGTATTTT.

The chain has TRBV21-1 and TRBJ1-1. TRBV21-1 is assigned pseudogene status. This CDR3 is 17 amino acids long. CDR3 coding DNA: TGTGCCAGCAGCGGTTCTATAGGGAGGGGGATGAACACTGAAGCTTTCTTT. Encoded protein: CASSGSIGRGMNTEAFF.

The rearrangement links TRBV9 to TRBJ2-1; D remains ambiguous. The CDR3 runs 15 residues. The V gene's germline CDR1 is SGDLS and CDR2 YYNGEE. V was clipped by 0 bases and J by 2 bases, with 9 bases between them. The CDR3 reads CASSVGGLTYNEQFF. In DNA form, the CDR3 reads TGTGCCAGCAGCGTAGGGGGTTTAACCTACAATGAGCAGTTCTTC.

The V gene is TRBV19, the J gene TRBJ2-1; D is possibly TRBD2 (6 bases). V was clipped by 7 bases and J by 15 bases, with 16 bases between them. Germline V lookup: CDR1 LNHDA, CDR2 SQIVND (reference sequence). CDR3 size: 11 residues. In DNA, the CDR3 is TGTGCCAGTACATCGGGAGTTGTACTGTTCTTC. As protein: CASTSGVVLFF.

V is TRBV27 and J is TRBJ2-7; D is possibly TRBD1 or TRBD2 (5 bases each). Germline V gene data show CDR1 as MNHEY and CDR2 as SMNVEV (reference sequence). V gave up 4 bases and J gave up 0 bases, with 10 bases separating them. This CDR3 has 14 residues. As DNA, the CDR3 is TGTGCCAGCAGTTCCGGGACGAGCTCCTACGAGCAGTACTTC. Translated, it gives CASSSGTSSYEQYF.

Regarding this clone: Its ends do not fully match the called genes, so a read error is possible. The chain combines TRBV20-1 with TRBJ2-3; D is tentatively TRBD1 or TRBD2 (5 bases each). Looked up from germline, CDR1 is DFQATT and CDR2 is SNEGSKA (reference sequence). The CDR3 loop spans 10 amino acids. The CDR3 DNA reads TGCAGTGCTACCCGGGACCCCCAGGATTTT. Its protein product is CSATRDPQDF.

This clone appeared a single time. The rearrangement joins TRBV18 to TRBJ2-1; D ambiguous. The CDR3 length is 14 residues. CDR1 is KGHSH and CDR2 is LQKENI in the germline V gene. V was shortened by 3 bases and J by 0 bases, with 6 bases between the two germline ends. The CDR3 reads CASSPLGSYNEQFF. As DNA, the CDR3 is TGTGCCAGCTCACCGTTGGGCTCCTACAATGAGCAGTTCTTC.

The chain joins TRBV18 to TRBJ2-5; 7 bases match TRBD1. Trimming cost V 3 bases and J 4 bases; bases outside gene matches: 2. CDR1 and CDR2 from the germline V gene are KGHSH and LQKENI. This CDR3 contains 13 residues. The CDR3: CASSPGQSETQYF. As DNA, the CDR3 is TGTGCCAGCTCACCGGGACAGTCAGAGACCCAGTACTTC.

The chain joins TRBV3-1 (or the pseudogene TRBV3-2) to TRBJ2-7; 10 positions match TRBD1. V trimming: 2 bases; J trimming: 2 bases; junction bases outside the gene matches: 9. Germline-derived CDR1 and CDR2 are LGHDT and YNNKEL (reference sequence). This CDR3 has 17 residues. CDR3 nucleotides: TGTGCCAGCAGCCAAACAAGACCGGGACAGGGGACCTACGAGCAGTACTTC. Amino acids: CASSQTRPGQGTYEQYF.

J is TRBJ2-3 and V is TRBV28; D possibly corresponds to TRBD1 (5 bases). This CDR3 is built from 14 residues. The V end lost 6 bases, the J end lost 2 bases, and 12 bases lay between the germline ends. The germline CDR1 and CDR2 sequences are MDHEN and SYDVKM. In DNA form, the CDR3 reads TGTGCCAGCAGCCCCCAGGGCTCCACAGATACGCAGTATTTT. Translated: CASSPQGSTDTQYF.

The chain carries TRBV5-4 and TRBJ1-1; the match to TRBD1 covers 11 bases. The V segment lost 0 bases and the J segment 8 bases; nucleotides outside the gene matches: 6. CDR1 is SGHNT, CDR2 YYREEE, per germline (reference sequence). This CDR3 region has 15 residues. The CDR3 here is CASSLERTGGGEAFF. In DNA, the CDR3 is TGTGCCAGCAGCTTGGAAAGGACAGGGGGCGGGGAAGCTTTCTTT.

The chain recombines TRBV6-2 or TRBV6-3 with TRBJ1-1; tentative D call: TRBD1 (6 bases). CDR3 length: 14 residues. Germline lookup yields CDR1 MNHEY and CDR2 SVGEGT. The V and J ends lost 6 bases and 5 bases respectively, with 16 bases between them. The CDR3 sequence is CASSFGTPRTEAFF. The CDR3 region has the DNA TGTGCCAGCAGCTTTGGGACACCTAGGACTGAAGCTTTCTTT.

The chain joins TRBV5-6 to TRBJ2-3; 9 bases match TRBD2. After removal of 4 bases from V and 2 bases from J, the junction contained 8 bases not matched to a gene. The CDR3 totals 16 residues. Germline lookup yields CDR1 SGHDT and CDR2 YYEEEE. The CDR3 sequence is CASSMGLAGPTDTQYF. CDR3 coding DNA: TGTGCCAGCAGCATGGGACTAGCTGGGCCCACAGATACGCAGTATTTT.

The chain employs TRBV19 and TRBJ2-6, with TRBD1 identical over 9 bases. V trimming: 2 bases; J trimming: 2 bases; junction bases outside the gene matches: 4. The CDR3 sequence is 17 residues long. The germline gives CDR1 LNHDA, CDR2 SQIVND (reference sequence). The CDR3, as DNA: TGTGCCAGTAGTATAAGGGGACAGGGAGCTGGGGCCAACGTCCTGACTTTC. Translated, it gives CASSIRGQGAGANVLTF.

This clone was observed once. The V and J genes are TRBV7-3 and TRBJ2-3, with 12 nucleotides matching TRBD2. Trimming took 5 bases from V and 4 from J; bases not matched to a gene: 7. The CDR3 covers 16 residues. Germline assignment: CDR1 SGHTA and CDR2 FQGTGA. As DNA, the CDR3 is TGTGCCAGCAGCGTACTAGCGGGAGGTGGCGCAGATACGCAGTATTTT. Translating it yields CASSVLAGGGADTQYF.

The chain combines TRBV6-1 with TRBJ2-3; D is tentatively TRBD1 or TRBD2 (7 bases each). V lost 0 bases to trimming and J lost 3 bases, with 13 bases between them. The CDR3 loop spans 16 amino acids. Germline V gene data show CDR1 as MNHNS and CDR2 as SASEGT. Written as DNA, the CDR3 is TGTGCCAGCAGTGAAGCACAGGGGCGGGGGACAGATACGCAGTATTTT. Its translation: CASSEAQGRGTDTQYF.